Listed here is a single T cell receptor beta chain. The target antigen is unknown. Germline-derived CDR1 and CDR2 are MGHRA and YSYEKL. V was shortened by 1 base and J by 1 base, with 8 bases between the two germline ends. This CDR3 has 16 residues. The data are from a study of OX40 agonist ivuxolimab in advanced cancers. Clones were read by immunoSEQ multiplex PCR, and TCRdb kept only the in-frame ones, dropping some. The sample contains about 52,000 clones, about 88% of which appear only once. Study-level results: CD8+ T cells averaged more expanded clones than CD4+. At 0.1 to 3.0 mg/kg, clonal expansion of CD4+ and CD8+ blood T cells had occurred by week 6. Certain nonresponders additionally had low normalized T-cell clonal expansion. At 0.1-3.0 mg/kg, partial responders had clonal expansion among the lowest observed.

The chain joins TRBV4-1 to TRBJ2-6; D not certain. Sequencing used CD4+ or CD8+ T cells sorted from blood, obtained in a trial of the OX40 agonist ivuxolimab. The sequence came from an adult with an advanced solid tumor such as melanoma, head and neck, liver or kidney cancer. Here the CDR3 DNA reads TGCGCCAGCAGCCAAGTATTCGGGTCTGGGGCCAACGTCCTGACTTTC. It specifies CASSQVFGSGANVLTF.